This T cell receptor beta chain was sequenced for a study of cytomegalovirus exposure and HLA in healthy donors. Produced via immunoSEQ multiplex PCR; TCRdb's table is partial and in-frame only. This table has some 99,000 clones, approximately 91% appearing once. Study-wide results and limits: The study recorded 150 to 200 TCR beta chains that were cytomegalovirus-associated. A later analysis found first-cohort TCR clusters tended to co-occur in the roughly 120 validation repertoires.

Of note for this clone: Its antigen remains unknown.

Germline values: CDR1 LGHNA, CDR2 YNFKEQ. The CDR3 loop spans 14 amino acids. V shed 5 bases and J 0 bases; nucleotides not matched to a gene: 1. Material: PBMCs. This chain joins TRBV4-2 and TRBJ1-3; 7 nucleotides match TRBD1. The TCR comes from a woman between 18 and 29 years old in good health and CMV-seronegative. DNA of the CDR3: TGTGCCAGCAGCGGGACAGTCTCTGGAAACACCATATATTTT. Amino acids: CASSGTVSGNTIYF.